This entry concerns a single T cell receptor beta chain. Deletions cut 8 bases from V and 1 base from J, with 16 bases between. Per the germline V gene, CDR1 is SGHAT and CDR2 is FQNNGV. The CDR3 has 15 residues. These data belong to a study of blood T cell repertoires in COVID-19. Study in general: COVID-19 samples, acute and convalescent, were from the United States, Italy and Spain.

Original processing notes: It was from reference gene primer amplification that nucleated cell counts were estimated. Using immunoSEQ multiplex PCR, the repertoire was profiled, and TCRdb retains in-frame clones only, with some absent. Clone size and V and J calls were adopted from that table, with D and trimming inferred from the DNA. The sample yields 100,000 or so clones, approximately 92% seen once. The chain has TRBV11-2 and TRBJ2-3, with D tentatively TRBD2 (6 bases). The sequence was obtained from a man aged 45-60 years with active COVID-19. Sequenced: peripheral blood. The CDR3 DNA reads as TGTGCCAGCTCCCTTTCCCCGGGAGGCACAGATACGCAGTATTTT. It yields the protein CASSLSPGGTDTQYF. The full variable domain, rest sourced from reference TRBV11-2 and TRBJ2-3, is EAGVAQSPRYKIIEKRQSVAFWCNPISGHATLYWYQQILGQGPKLLIQFQNNGVVDDSQLPKDRFSAERLKGVDSTLKIQPAKLEDSAVYLCASSLSPGGTDTQYFGPGTRLTVL.